Given below is one T cell receptor (beta chain) in context. Its antigen is not yet known. Within one base of it there is no much larger clone, and no base qualities were kept. Library prep was done by the immunoSEQ multiplex PCR assay. A mixture of 60 forward primers for TCR Vbeta segments and 13 reverse primers for TCR Jbeta segments was used in the multiplex PCR. A multiplex PCR assay on genomic DNA amplified the CDR3 region of rearranged TCR beta genes. The amplified TCR beta libraries were sequenced on the Illumina HiSeq System as 87-base-pair reads. Per the source publication's procedure: A later analysis counted tens of millions of unique TCR beta chains across the 666 repertoires, and some 11 million of these chains were shared by at least two donors. A nearest-neighbor algorithm error-corrected the raw reads and collapsed the reads into unique sequences, merging closely related sequences to remove PCR and sequencing errors. Alignment of CDR3 sequences to IMGT reference sequences was used to assign V, D and J gene segments. For a sequence to be retained, at least a six-nucleotide match to both a V gene segment and a J gene segment was required. Rearrangements were called productive when the CDR3 lacked stop codons and stayed in frame with V and J; all others were non-productive. Following IMGT convention, CDR3 was defined as the stretch from the second conserved V-encoded cysteine to the conserved J-encoded phenylalanine. The earlier analysis of about 640 of the donors excluded any sequence lacking an unambiguous match to a single V gene segment. An earlier analysis of a few hundred of the donors called V segments functional above 56.7% productive rearrangements and segregating when the between-donor standard deviation exceeded 5%. A statistical classification framework was built to diagnose cytomegalovirus status from the catalog of TCR beta chain sequences. V and J gene assignment, in a later analysis, came from comparing TCR nucleotide sequences with IMGT/GENE-DB human TR gene sequences. In a later analysis, CDR3 sequences and most-parsimonious VDJ recombination scenarios were assigned using the TCRdist pipeline. A later analysis defined each TCR beta chain by its CDR3 amino acid sequence plus V-gene family, and excluded reads lacking a unique V-gene family. As a way to deal with suspected cross-contamination and a sequencing artifact, a later analysis dropped hundreds of nucleotide sequences that were highly shared and had low generation probability. In a later analysis, a clonal expansion index was calculated for each public chain from normalized within-repertoire ranks of inferred template counts. A later analysis computed generation probabilities with a VDJ recombination model fitted to out-of-frame rearrangements, and checked the results against IGoR. A later analysis scored TCR-TCR, TCR-HLA and TCR-CMV co-occurrence with hypergeometric tests, applying a repertoire-size bias correction to TCR pairs. In a later analysis, false discovery rates were estimated by permuting HLA or CMV assignments 20 times. In a later analysis, co-occurring TCRs were grouped with DBSCAN, and TCRdist sequence similarity was added when clustering was performed within HLA-allele-positive subsets. Co-occurrence clustering excluded repertoires with fewer than 30,000 or more than 120,000 public chains, plus five with anomalous nucleotide sharing. The table was pulled from immuneACCESS by TCRdb, which kept in-frame rearrangements only. Such tables lose some clones; where checked, under half of the loss comes from unresolved V genes, and the rest has no known cause. That table gives V, J and clone size, and the DNA gave D and trimming. For this sample the table gives around 130,000 clones, of which approximately 8.7% were detected only once. 5.5% of the sample goes to the ten largest clones.

From the cysteine through the phenylalanine, the CDR3 covers 13 amino acids. The entry retains the CDR3 DNA only, 39 bases that are in frame from base 1. Via the germline V gene, CDR1 is MNHNS and CDR2 SASEGT. V drops 3 bases and J drops 3 bases, leaving 9 bases in between. The sample comes from a study of cytomegalovirus exposure and HLA in healthy donors (TCRdb year 2017). With regard to the full study: An earlier analysis of 587 of the donors reported 276 Gb of sequence data and some 100 million unique TCR beta sequences from approximately 180 million T cells. An early release that covered roughly 600 HLA-typed donors contained approximately 300 gigabases of sequencing data and about 93 million unique TCR sequences. The genetic ancestry cluster associated with self-reported Caucasian donors included about four fifths of the roughly 380 genotyped donors. The aim of the study was to test whether cataloging public T cell receptors could identify signatures of past pathogen exposure. The study profiled the T cell repertoires of hundreds of subjects by immunosequencing and related them to cytomegalovirus serostatus. In addition to the first cohort of 500 to 850 subjects, a separate validation cohort of 120 different subjects was used. To predict cytomegalovirus infection status, the study combined high-throughput TCR immunosequencing, statistical association of individual TCRs with disease status, and machine learning. To study patterns of TCR occurrence, a later analysis re-analyzed previously published TCR beta repertoires from 650 to 750 donors and added high-resolution HLA genotyping. The later analysis used no new phenotypic data to find candidate immune exposures, relying instead on TCR beta sequences and their occurrence across donors. In an earlier analysis of 500 to 650 of the donors, high-throughput TCR beta sequencing was used to judge whether each TCR beta V gene segment behaved as functional or pseudogenic. Alongside the repertoire data, information on donor age, sex, ethnicity and CMV serostatus was compiled. Genome-wide SNP genotypes for about 60% of the roughly 670 donors were used in a later genetic analysis, which treated that subset as a discovery cohort. All discovery cohort repertoires had been generated on a single sequencing platform. HLA typing covered class I and class II loci at four-digit resolution. Typing coverage differed by locus: A, B, C, DRB1 and DQB1 were typed in roughly 629-640 donors, DQA1 in approximately 520, DPA1 in 600 to 610, and DPB1 in 472. Five DR-DQ haplotypes were handled as single units for association and clustering because linkage in the cohort was strong. Across approximately 400 genotyped donors of the cohort, an average of about 250,000 unique TCR beta nucleotide sequences per donor were sequenced, and roughly 20% of those sequences were non-productive.

Overall study outcomes, separate from this receptor: A later analysis reported that several top co-occurrence clusters appeared linked to parvovirus B19, influenza, CMV and Epstein-Barr virus. Cytomegalovirus status was reported to be diagnosed by the classifier with high specificity and sensitivity in both the original and validation cohorts. Compared with the approximately 700-donor mean, donors in an Asian-associated ancestry cluster had fewer N-insertions in productive TCRs, according to a later genetic analysis. The study gave a list of about 160 TCR beta chains associated with cytomegalovirus. Only TCR beta chains were sequenced in this cohort, and the absence of alpha or paired-chain data limited detectable features. A further reported finding was that TCR beta sequences accurately predicted the HLA-A and HLA-B alleles for most subjects in the first cohort. V-gene and J-gene trimming of TCR beta chains was associated with a missense DCLRE1C variant in a later genetic analysis, and the association was replicated in an independent cohort. The authors suggested that the approach could potentially be extended to other disease states and immunological phenotypes. Strong co-occurrence of HLA alleles, especially DR and DQ, made assigning TCR associations to individual alleles difficult. According to a later analysis, most CMV-associated TCR beta chains appeared to be HLA-restricted, and the HLA associations seemed to be driven largely by CMV exposure. A later analysis found that HLA-associated TCR beta chains were more clonally expanded and had lower generation probabilities than equally common non-associated chains. For the cohort, immune exposure information was limited to CMV serostatus. In an earlier analysis of about 600 of the donors, most TCR beta V segments appeared in productive rearrangements about 90% or about 30% of the time, broadly matching IMGT annotations. Because counts were too low, roughly 18 rarely observed V segments, including chromosome 9 orphons, were left out of the earlier analysis of over 550 of the donors. Linkage disequilibrium might explain the correlated functional status among segregating V segments, but an unknown experimental factor could not be ruled out. Because HLA typing was unavailable for some donors at each locus, only the typed subset was used in association tests. At a false discovery rate of 0.05, a later analysis linked 16,951 TCR beta sequences to specific HLA alleles. A few of the identified cytomegalovirus-associated TCR beta chains were confirmed in vitro to be specific for cytomegalovirus antigens. Presence/absence analyses assumed roughly uniform sequencing depth across donors, an assumption that may not hold. A later analysis found that TCR association rates varied across HLA loci, with DRB1 alleles showing the most associated TCRs and HLA-C alleles the fewest. While some public TCRs were present in many individuals, most TCR sequences turned up only very rarely across donors. The 87-base-pair reads could not distinguish some IMGT-functional V segments, including TRBV6-2 and TRBV6-3, so those segments were excluded. The sequencing pipeline was judged likely to have produced a cluster of highly shared sequence variants as a technical artifact.

The cohort comprised fewer than 700 healthy bone marrow donors. At the time of sampling, all cohort members were nominally healthy, though unrecorded immune exposures were likely present. The donor tested CMV seronegative and was one of the 352 seronegative cohort members. A peripheral blood sample was provided by each donor, and peripheral blood mononuclear cells were used for TCR beta sequencing. Genomic DNA extraction from the blood cell samples was performed with the Qiagen DNeasy Blood Extraction Kit. The chain links TRBV6-1 with TRBJ2-7; the D gene assignment is ambiguous. Sequenced input: PBMCs. The receptor was derived from a man between 35 and 55 years old in good health and CMV-seronegative. The bases are TGTGCCAGCAGTGATTGGGCTTACTACGAGCAGTACTTC. The translation is CASSDWAYYEQYF.